The following is a T cell receptor (beta chain) sequence with its context. This specimen belongs to a study of OX40 agonist ivuxolimab in advanced cancers. About the research overall: Dose-escalation patients suffered from hepatocellular carcinoma, melanoma, renal cell or head and neck cancer.

The assay was immunoSEQ multiplex PCR, and TCRdb's table has in-frame clones only and misses some. The sample shows 85,000 to 100,000 clones, around 85% of them seen only once. The material sequenced was CD4+ or CD8+ T cells sorted from blood, taken in a trial of the OX40 agonist ivuxolimab. The origin of this receptor is an adult with an advanced solid tumor such as melanoma, head and neck, liver or kidney cancer.

This chain's CDR3 is CASSPIGVYGYTF. The CDR3 DNA reads TGTGCCAGCAGCCCCATCGGGGTCTATGGCTACACCTTC. The chain carries TRBV7-9 and TRBJ1-2; D is uncertain. The CDR3 runs 13 residues. V was shortened by 5 bases and J by 4 bases, with 11 bases between the two germline ends. Germline CDR1 reads SEHNR; CDR2 reads FQNEAQ (reference sequence).